This is a list of T cell receptor beta chains from one sample in a study of OX40 agonist ivuxolimab in advanced cancers. The assay was immunoSEQ multiplex PCR, and TCRdb's table has in-frame clones only and misses some. The data hold tens of thousands of clones, with 60% to 80% observed a single time. The sample was CD4+ or CD8+ T cells sorted from blood, taken in a trial of the OX40 agonist ivuxolimab. These TCRs come from an adult with an advanced solid tumor such as melanoma, head and neck, liver or kidney cancer. Each CDR3 is given with its conserved first and last residue. A D gene is named only where the DNA matches it firmly.

V	D	J	CDR3
TRBV7-9	TRBD1	TRBJ1-2	CASSFRDRDGYGYTF
TRBV11-3	TRBD2	TRBJ2-5	CASSRSERGQETQYF
TRBV30	NA	TRBJ1-1	CAWSGTREAFF
TRBV30	NA	TRBJ2-7	CAWQSRATYEQYF
TRBV28	NA	TRBJ1-2	CASIAGQMFLGGYTF
TRBV7-9	NA	TRBJ2-7	CASSYPNTPNTLGDEQYF
TRBV25-1	TRBD1	TRBJ1-3	CASSSWDRVENTIYF
TRBV14	NA	TRBJ1-1	CASSGQGYTEAFF
TRBV6-5	NA	TRBJ1-4	CASRQGAEKLFF
TRBV10-2	NA	TRBJ1-1	CATRTGNTEAFF
TRBV5-1	NA	TRBJ2-5	CASSWAGGRQETQYF
TRBV6-5	NA	TRBJ2-1	CASSYDAGSYNEQFF
TRBV18	NA	TRBJ2-2	CASFLPVGDSTGDLFF
TRBV7-2	TRBD1	TRBJ1-3	CASNTGGLNTIYF
TRBV9	NA	TRBJ2-3	CASSVGDTQYF
TRBV5-1	NA	TRBJ2-7	CASSLVSGSFYEQYF
TRBV6-6	TRBD1	TRBJ2-7	CASSFNRGHEQYF
TRBV6-6	NA	TRBJ1-2	CASSHQTQGTYGYTF
TRBV6-5	NA	TRBJ1-1	CASRRGRMNTEAFF